This T cell receptor beta chain was sequenced during a study of OX40 agonist ivuxolimab in advanced cancers. Anyone with autoimmune disease history or systemic immunosuppression was excluded. The method was immunoSEQ multiplex PCR; TCRdb's version includes in-frame clones alone and lacks a portion of them. The table records around 100,000 clones, around 96% of them present only once. Deletions cut 1 base from V and 8 bases from J, with 3 bases between. The CDR3 is made up of 11 amino acids. Germline V CDR1 and CDR2: MNHEY, SVGAGI. The receptor was derived from an adult with an advanced solid tumor such as melanoma, head and neck, liver or kidney cancer. Here the sequenced sample was CD4+ or CD8+ T cells sorted from blood, taken in a trial of the OX40 agonist ivuxolimab. V is TRBV6-5 and J is TRBJ2-1; no reliable D call. The CDR3 nucleotides are TGTGCCAGCAGTTACTTCGATGAGCAGTTCTTC. This encodes CASSYFDEQFF.